Each of the 14 T cell receptor beta chains below was sequenced from the same sample in a study of blood T cell repertoires in COVID-19 (TCRdb year 2020). The method behind the library was the immunoSEQ multiplex PCR assay. TCRdb holds this immuneACCESS table with in-frame rearrangements only. Some clones are missing; in checked studies, unresolved V genes explain under half, and the rest has no known cause. Present in this sample are 100,000 to 150,000 clones, about 86% of which were seen just once. The ten largest clonotypes hold 2% to 3% of the sample. The sample was PBMCs or T cells enriched from blood (not recorded which). These receptors were obtained from a man aged 40-50 years with acute COVID-19.

In its sample, this clone was seen a few times. The chain recombines TRBV5-3 with TRBJ1-1, with TRBD1 matching over 8 bases. TRBV5-3 has ORF status, its function being uncertain. The CDR3 sequence is 15 residues long. Trimming removed 3 bases from V and 3 bases from J; junction bases left unmatched: 7. The CDR3 sequence is CARSWQGAVDTEAFF. In nucleotides, the CDR3 is TGTGCCAGAAGCTGGCAGGGGGCCGTCGACACTGAAGCTTTCTTT.

A single count supports this clone. The rearrangement links TRBV6-1 to TRBJ1-5; possibly TRBD1 for D (6 bases). Germline CDR1 is MNHNS and CDR2 is SASEGT. This CDR3 has 18 amino acids. The ends were cut back, 0 bases at V and 7 bases at J, with 22 bases in the middle. Here the CDR3 reads CASSEAFRSQGRAQPQHF. The CDR3 DNA follows: TGTGCCAGCAGTGAAGCGTTCCGATCACAGGGTAGGGCGCAGCCCCAGCATTTT.

V and J are TRBV18 and TRBJ1-2; TRBD1 might be the D (6 bases). This CDR3 has 14 residues. Germline V gene data show CDR1 as KGHSH and CDR2 as LQKENI. Between the trimmed V and J ends, which lost 0 bases and 6 bases, there was a span of 11 bases. CDR3 nucleotide sequence: TGTGCCAGCTCACCACCGTCCAGGGGTAATGGCTACACCTTC. Translating gives CASSPPSRGNGYTF.

V and J are TRBV24-1 and TRBJ2-1; 9 bases map to TRBD2. Losses at the gene ends were 0 bases for V and 7 bases for J; bases not matched to a gene: 6. There are 16 residues in the CDR3. Germline lookup yields CDR1 KGHDR and CDR2 SFDVKD. The CDR3 coding sequence is TGTGCCACCAGTGATTTGGGCGGGAGGGTTTCAAATGAGCAGTTCTTC. As protein: CATSDLGGRVSNEQFF.

This chain joins TRBV27 and TRBJ2-2; maybe TRBD2 (6 bases). The CDR3 runs to 15 residues. Germline V gene sequence: CDR1 MNHEY, CDR2 SMNVEV (reference sequence). Between the trimmed V and J ends, which lost 10 bases and 6 bases, there was a span of 21 bases. The CDR3 loop reads CATRAGGRSAGELFF. The CDR3 region has the DNA TGTGCCACCCGGGCTGGGGGGAGATCGGCCGGGGAGCTGTTTTTT.

V gene TRBV12-3 or TRBV12-4 combines with J gene TRBJ2-7; a possible D gene is TRBD1 (8 bases). This CDR3 region has 11 residues. Trimming left V 7 bases short and J 7 bases short, with 11 bases between. DNA of the CDR3: TGTGCCAGCAACAGGGGGGGAGAGCAGTACTTC. Protein: CASNRGGEQYF.

This chain links TRBV19 with TRBJ2-7; TRBD1 is a possible D gene (5 bases). Trimming shortened V by 5 bases and J by 6 bases, and 20 bases separated the two germline ends. Per the germline V gene, CDR1 is LNHDA and CDR2 is SQIVND (reference sequence). This CDR3 contains 15 residues. The CDR3 reads CASSLGHLERGEQYF. CDR3 DNA: TGTGCCAGTAGTCTCGGACACCTTGAAAGAGGCGAGCAGTACTTC. The whole variable domain, filled in from reference TRBV19 and TRBJ2-7, reads DGGITQSPKYLFRKEGQNVTLSCEQNLNHDAMYWYRQDPGQGLRLIYYSQIVNDFQKGDIAEGYSVSREKKESFPLTVTSAQKNPTAFYLCASSLGHLERGEQYFGPGTRLTVT.

This sequence joins TRBV11-3 and TRBJ2-3; 7 bases are a match to TRBD1. Losses at the gene ends were 2 bases for V and 4 bases for J; bases not matched to a gene: 6. The CDR3 has 15 amino acids. Germline V gene data show CDR1 as SGHNT and CDR2 as YENEEA. For the CDR3, the DNA is TGTGCCAGCAGCTTATCGACAGGGTGGGCAGATACGCAGTATTTT. This encodes CASSLSTGWADTQYF.

V and J are TRBV19 and TRBJ2-7; 8 bases are shared with TRBD2. CDR1 is LNHDA and CDR2 is SQIVND in the germline V gene (reference sequence). CDR3 size: 14 residues. Trimming removed 11 bases from V and 3 bases from J; junction bases left unmatched: 12. The CDR3 loop reads CASSGGTSVYEQYF. The DNA of the CDR3 is TGTGCCTCCTCGGGCGGGACTAGTGTCTACGAGCAGTACTTC.

V usage is TRBV28 and J usage is TRBJ2-1; no clear D. Germline V gene sequence: CDR1 MDHEN, CDR2 SYDVKM. Trimming removed 6 bases at V and 3 bases at J, with 12 bases between. This CDR3 region has 14 residues. The CDR3 bases are TGTGCCAGCAGCCCTGACCTAGGCTACAATGAGCAGTTCTTC. This gives the protein CASSPDLGYNEQFF.

The chain carries TRBV20-1 and TRBJ2-7; the D is unclear. V lost 3 bases to trimming and J lost 6 bases, with 9 bases between them. From germline, CDR1 is DFQATT and CDR2 SNEGSKA (reference sequence). The CDR3 covers 11 residues. The CDR3 reads CSASEQIEQYF. As DNA, the CDR3 is TGCAGTGCTAGTGAGCAGATCGAGCAGTACTTC.

The chain uses TRBV6-5 and TRBJ1-2, with 7 positions matching TRBD1. The CDR3 runs 13 residues. The ends lost 6 bases at V and 5 bases at J; junction bases unmatched: 6. Germline V lookup: CDR1 MNHEY, CDR2 SVGAGI. CDR3 protein: CASRTRDRYGYTF. For the CDR3, the DNA is TGTGCCAGCAGGACCCGGGACAGATATGGCTACACCTTC.

The chain is built from TRBV7-9 and TRBJ2-2; 7 bases agree with TRBD1. In germline, CDR1 is SEHNR, CDR2 FQNEAQ (reference sequence). The ends lost 4 bases at V and 2 bases at J; junction bases unmatched: 13. The CDR3 contains 18 residues. CDR3 residues: CASSSGTETIPNTGELFF. The CDR3 DNA reads TGTGCCAGCAGCTCCGGGACAGAAACAATTCCAAACACCGGGGAGCTGTTTTTT.

In its sample, this clone was seen once. The chain couples TRBV6-6 to TRBJ1-5; 7 nucleotides match TRBD1. V dropped 5 bases and J dropped 9; count of bases not matched to a gene: 19. Germline CDR1 and CDR2: MNHNY and SVGAGI (reference sequence). The CDR3 consists of 17 residues. The CDR3 DNA is TGTGCCAGCAGTCCCTTACCCGTGACAGGGATATGGAGGCCCCAGCATTTT. Residues: CASSPLPVTGIWRPQHF.